Here is one T cell receptor beta chain with its context. Time point here: patch test 3, about 24 weeks after DPC sensitization. The treatment is: therapeutic diphenylcyclopropenone sensitization with weekly scalp DPC. The data were obtained in a study of human T cells and chemical hapten exposure. TCRdb processed the RACE reads anew with MiXCR; each CDR3 protein has one entry. The table records some 180,000 distinct CDR3 sequences, 24% of them present only once. CDR1 is SGHTA and CDR2 is FQGTGA in the germline V gene. The CDR3 length is 14 residues. V lost 2 bases and J 0 bases, leaving 8 bases between the germline ends.

The clonotype comes from a woman aged 40 to 50 with alopecia areata. Some clones in this sample may be carry-over from other donors' samples. The sequencing used whole blood, collected in connection with sensitization to the hapten diphenylcyclopropenone (DPC). The gene calls are TRBV7-3 and TRBJ2-7; D is unclear. The CDR3 here is CASSLEASSYEQYF. As DNA, the CDR3 is TGTGCCAGCAGCTTAGAAGCCAGCTCCTACGAGCAGTACTTC.